Included here is one T cell receptor (beta chain) sequence, with context. The antigen is unknown. One junction end disagrees with the germline gene, perhaps due to a read error. Combining iRepertoire HTBI primers with Arm-PCR of CDR3 regions, the authors built TCR beta libraries. TCRdb re-derived calls from the multiplex PCR reads in MiXCR, one entry per CDR3 protein. The sample lists roughly 440,000 distinct CDR3 sequences; 15% to 20% were seen once. The data derive from a study of regulatory T cells in long-lasting Graves disease. The study, taken as a whole, reports: Those with persistent Graves' had less TCR diversity than newly diagnosed patients. Accuracy was possibly reduced by small sample size.

Time point given: newly diagnosed GD, antithyroid drugs for less than 3 months. PBMC-derived RNA was used for the TCR library. There are 13 residues in the CDR3. Germline CDR1 reads SGHAT; CDR2 reads FQNNGV. This sample also appeared in a second study, on T cells in Graves' hyperthyroidism and ophthalmopathy.

The sequencing used peripheral blood mononuclear cells (PBMCs), collected at new diagnosis, from a patient treated with antithyroid drugs. This sequence was found in a young woman with Graves disease. J is TRBJ2-7 and V is TRBV11-2, with TRBD1 matching 10 bases. The CDR3 loop reads CASSSTGGYEQHF. CDR3 nucleotide sequence: TGTGCCAGCAGTTCGACAGGGGGCTACGAGCAGCACTTC. Looking up the rest from reference TRBV11-2 and TRBJ2-7 gives the full variable domain: EAGVAQSPRYKIIEKRQSVAFWCNPISGHATLYWYQQILGQGPKLLIQFQNNGVVDDSQLPKDRFSAERLKGVDSTLKIQPAKLEDSAVYLCASSSTGGYEQHFGPGTRLTVT.